Below, 22 T cell receptor beta chains from the same sample are listed, as sequenced in a study of blood T cell repertoires in COVID-19. Profiled with immunoSEQ multiplex PCR; TCRdb holds only in-frame clones, not every one. Here the sample spans hundreds of thousands of clones, approximately 88% being singletons. Sequences were obtained from peripheral blood. These receptors originate from a woman under 40 with COVID-19, enrolled during active disease.

The gene calls are TRBV12-3 or TRBV12-4 and TRBJ1-5; D unclear. The CDR3 consists of 12 residues. Trimming stripped 8 bases from V and 0 bases from J, with 5 bases between. The CDR3 DNA reads TGTGCCAGCTCCTATAGCAATCAGCCCCAGCATTTT. Encoded protein: CASSYSNQPQHF.

This clone was seen once. This CDR3 is also generated by other DNA sequences in the sample. The genes are TRBV19 and TRBJ2-3, with 7 bases that match TRBD2. This CDR3 is 15 amino acids long. The germline CDR1 and CDR2 sequences are LNHDA and SQIVND (reference sequence). V shed 1 base, J shed 0 bases, and the junction held 1 base outside the gene matches. CDR3 DNA: TGTGCCAGTAGTATAGCTAGCGGAAGCACAGATACGCAGTATTTT. It translates to CASSIASGSTDTQYF.

The chain joins TRBV24-1 to TRBJ2-7; 7 positions match TRBD1. Germline values: CDR1 KGHDR, CDR2 SFDVKD. J lost 2 bases, V lost 3 bases, and 12 bases had no gene match. The CDR3 length is 17 residues. CDR3 region: CATSDPGRDRDPYEQYV. The DNA of the CDR3 is TGTGCCACCAGTGATCCGGGACGAGACAGGGACCCCTACGAGCAGTACGTC.

The gene calls are TRBV19 and TRBJ2-5; 10 bases map to TRBD1. Germline-derived CDR1 and CDR2 are LNHDA and SQIVND (reference sequence). The CDR3 runs 15 residues. J was trimmed by 5 bases and V by 4 bases; bases with no gene match: 7. CDR3 DNA sequence: TGTGCCAGTAGTACAGCTTGGGGACAGGGGGAGACCCAGTACTTC. It encodes CASSTAWGQGETQYF.

In this sample, this clone turned up a few times. The chain uses TRBV2 and TRBJ2-5; 9 nucleotides line up with TRBD2. The CDR3 length is 15 residues. Germline CDR1 is SNHLY and CDR2 is FYNNEI. The V and J ends lost 5 bases and 1 base, in that order; junction bases with no gene match: 5. The DNA for the CDR3 is TGTGCCAGCAGTTCTCTTAGCGGGGGCCAAGAGACCCAGTACTTC. It specifies CASSSLSGGQETQYF.

This clone was observed once. The rearrangement joins TRBV6-5 to TRBJ1-1, with a possible D match to TRBD1 (5 bases). The V gene lost 2 bases and the J gene lost 11 bases, with 9 bases spanning the gap. CDR1 is MNHEY, CDR2 SVGAGI, per germline. This CDR3 has 11 residues. The CDR3 DNA reads TGTGCCAGCAGTTACGGGGGGACGGCTTTCTTT. This encodes CASSYGGTAFF.

The chain has TRBV3-1 (or the pseudogene TRBV3-2) and TRBJ1-4; TRBD1 matches 8 bases. There are 13 residues in the CDR3. Trimming at V came to 3 bases and at J to 10 bases, leaving 4 bases not matched to a gene. Germline values: CDR1 LGHDT, CDR2 YNNKEL (reference sequence). The CDR3 nucleotides read TGTGCCAGCAGCCAGTCAGGGGGCGTAAAACTGTTTTTT. It encodes CASSQSGGVKLFF.

This chain links TRBV13 with TRBJ1-6; D unresolved. CDR3 length: 15 amino acids. Germline values: CDR1 PRHDT, CDR2 FYEKMQ (reference sequence). With 2 bases removed from V and 3 bases from J, the gap between germline ends came to 8 bases. CDR3 DNA: TGTGCCAGCAGCTTATCTTCGGGCTATAATTCACCCCTCCACTTT. It yields the protein CASSLSSGYNSPLHF.

The chain is built from TRBV19 and TRBJ2-1; 10 positions agree with TRBD1. The V segment lost 7 bases and the J segment 4 bases; nucleotides outside the gene matches: 10. Germline CDR1 LNHDA, CDR2 SQIVND (reference sequence). This CDR3 comprises 16 residues. CDR3 sequence: CASTGTGQGRYNEQFF. CDR3 bases: TGTGCCAGTACCGGCACGGGACAGGGGCGTTACAATGAGCAGTTCTTC.

The chain's CDR3 is CAWSARREPWGNEQFF. CDR3 coding DNA: TGTGCCTGGAGTGCCCGACGGGAGCCCTGGGGGAATGAGCAGTTCTTC. V is TRBV30 and J is TRBJ2-1; possible D gene TRBD2, 6 bases. The germline V gene encodes CDR1 GTSNPN and CDR2 SVGIG (reference sequence). The CDR3 length is 16 residues. Trimming took 1 base from V and 7 from J, leaving 20 bases between them.

This clone was seen a handful of times. The chain is built from TRBV6-2 or TRBV6-3 and TRBJ2-7; the D gene is possibly TRBD1 (6 bases). The CDR3 sequence is 17 residues long. V shed 5 bases and J shed 3 bases, with 23 bases lying between them. Germline V lookup: CDR1 MNHEY, CDR2 SVGEGT. The CDR3 DNA reads TGTGCCAGCAGTACAGACGCCGGGACAACCTTTTTCTACGAGCAGTACTTC. Amino acid sequence: CASSTDAGTTFFYEQYF.

This clone appeared a single time. The chain is built from TRBV4-1 and TRBJ2-1; 9 bases are shared with TRBD2. Per germline, CDR1 MGHRA and CDR2 YSYEKL. J was trimmed by 8 bases and V by 0 bases; bases with no gene match: 14. The CDR3 spans 18 residues. CDR3 loop: CASSQDQYGGGAGYEQFF. CDR3 DNA: TGCGCCAGCAGCCAAGATCAATATGGCGGGGGGGCTGGCTATGAGCAGTTCTTC.

The chain links TRBV19 to TRBJ1-4, with a weak D call TRBD1 (6 bases). The germline CDR1 and CDR2 sequences are LNHDA and SQIVND (reference sequence). The ends were cut back, 4 bases at V and 7 bases at J, with 19 bases in the middle. The CDR3 sequence is 16 residues long. The CDR3: CASSRPAGEKAEKLFF. CDR3 nucleotides: TGTGCCAGTAGTAGACCCGCAGGGGAGAAGGCTGAAAAACTGTTTTTT.

The chain is built from TRBV28 and TRBJ2-2, with D hard to call. CDR3 length equals 12 residues. V gave up 10 bases and J gave up 1 base, with 7 bases separating them. Germline assignment: CDR1 MDHEN and CDR2 SYDVKM. This chain's CDR3 is CATYGNTGELFF. Here the CDR3 DNA reads TGTGCCACCTACGGGAACACCGGGGAGCTGTTTTTT.

CDR3 coding DNA: TGTGCCAGCAGCCAAGGTAGACGGACAGGGGAGGCCGGGGAGCTGTTTTTT. As protein: CASSQGRRTGEAGELFF. V is TRBV3-1 (or the pseudogene TRBV3-2) and J is TRBJ2-2; TRBD1 matches at 9 bases. V shed 1 base, J shed 6 bases, and the junction held 9 bases outside the gene matches. This CDR3 has 17 residues. Germline CDR1 is LGHDT and CDR2 is YNNKEL (reference sequence).

The chain is built from TRBV19 and TRBJ1-2; 8 bases fit TRBD1. The CDR3 spans 16 residues. Germline lookup yields CDR1 LNHDA and CDR2 SQIVND (reference sequence). The V gene end was trimmed by 4 bases and the J gene end by 4 bases; junction bases not matched to a gene: 11. DNA of the CDR3: TGTGCCAGTAGTACCCTACTCCCAGGGGGCACCTATGGCTACACCTTC. It codes for CASSTLLPGGTYGYTF. The whole variable domain, filled in from reference TRBV19 and TRBJ1-2, reads DGGITQSPKYLFRKEGQNVTLSCEQNLNHDAMYWYRQDPGQGLRLIYYSQIVNDFQKGDIAEGYSVSREKKESFPLTVTSAQKNPTAFYLCASSTLLPGGTYGYTFGSGTRLTVV.

The V and J genes are TRBV7-2 and TRBJ2-3, with 10 positions matching TRBD1. Germline V gene sequence: CDR1 SGHTA, CDR2 FQGNSA. The CDR3 is 15 amino acids. Germline trimming cut 6 bases from V and 4 bases from J; bases unmatched to any gene: 7. CDR3 sequence reads: CASRAGTGVPDTQYF. The CDR3 DNA is TGTGCCAGCAGGGCCGGGACAGGGGTCCCAGATACGCAGTATTTT. The whole variable domain, filled in from reference TRBV7-2 and TRBJ2-3, reads GAGVSQSPSNKVTEKGKDVELRCDPISGHTALYWYRQSLGQGLEFLIYFQGNSAPDKSGLPSDRFSAERTGGSVSTLTIQRTQQEDSAVYLCASRAGTGVPDTQYFGPGTRLTVL.

The J gene is TRBJ1-2, the V gene TRBV28, with D unclear. The germline gives CDR1 MDHEN, CDR2 SYDVKM. The CDR3 loop spans 15 amino acids. V was shortened by 5 bases and J by 9 bases, with 22 bases between the two germline ends. CDR3 sequence (DNA): TGTGCCAGCAGTCCTCAGGCGAACTGGGGAGTGAGCTACACCTTC. Translated: CASSPQANWGVSYTF.

The chain carries TRBV2 and TRBJ2-3; TRBD1 matches 7 bases. CDR1 is SNHLY and CDR2 is FYNNEI in the germline V gene. This CDR3 is 16 amino acids long. V shed 2 bases and J 1 base; nucleotides not matched to a gene: 6. CDR3 nucleotide sequence: TGTGCCAGCAGTGAAAGCCCCGGGACAGGCACAGATACGCAGTATTTT. It is translated as CASSESPGTGTDTQYF.

The rearrangement uses TRBV6-6 and TRBJ1-6; a weak D match, TRBD1 (5 bases). Germline-derived CDR1 and CDR2 are MNHNY and SVGAGI (reference sequence). The ends were cut back, 7 bases at V and 0 bases at J, with 13 bases in the middle. The CDR3 length is 16 residues. For the CDR3, the DNA is TGTGCCAGCACCAGGGAACGGAGCTCCTATAATTCACCCCTCCACTTT. This translates into CASTRERSSYNSPLHF.

The chain recombines TRBV11-2 with TRBJ2-7; the match to TRBD2 covers 7 bases. Germline V lookup: CDR1 SGHAT, CDR2 FQNNGV. This CDR3 has 15 residues. V lost 1 base to trimming and J lost 4 bases; unmatched junction nucleotides: 7. CDR3 protein: CASSLGGTNQYEQYV. The CDR3 DNA reads as TGTGCCAGCAGCTTAGGAGGGACTAACCAGTACGAGCAGTACGTC.

The chain joins TRBV2 to TRBJ2-1, with 7 bases fitting TRBD2. With V trimmed by 3 bases and J by 2 bases, 4 bases remained unmatched. Germline-derived CDR1 and CDR2 are SNHLY and FYNNEI. The CDR3 length is 15 residues. CDR3 DNA: TGTGCCAGCAGTGATGGGGACTATGCCTACAATGAGCAGTTCTTC. Translation gives CASSDGDYAYNEQFF.